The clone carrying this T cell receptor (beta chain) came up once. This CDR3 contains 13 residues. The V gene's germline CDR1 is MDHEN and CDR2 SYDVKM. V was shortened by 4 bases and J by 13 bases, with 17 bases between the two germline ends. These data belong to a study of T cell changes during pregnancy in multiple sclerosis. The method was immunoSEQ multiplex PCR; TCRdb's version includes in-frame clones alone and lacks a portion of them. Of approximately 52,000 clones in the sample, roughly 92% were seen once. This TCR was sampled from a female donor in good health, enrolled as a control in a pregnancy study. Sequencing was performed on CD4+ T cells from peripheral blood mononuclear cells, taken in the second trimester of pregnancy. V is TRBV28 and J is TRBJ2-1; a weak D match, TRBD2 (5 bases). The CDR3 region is CASSSLAPGEQFF. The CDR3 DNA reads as TGTGCCAGCAGTTCCCTGGCCCCCGGGGAACAGTTCTTC.